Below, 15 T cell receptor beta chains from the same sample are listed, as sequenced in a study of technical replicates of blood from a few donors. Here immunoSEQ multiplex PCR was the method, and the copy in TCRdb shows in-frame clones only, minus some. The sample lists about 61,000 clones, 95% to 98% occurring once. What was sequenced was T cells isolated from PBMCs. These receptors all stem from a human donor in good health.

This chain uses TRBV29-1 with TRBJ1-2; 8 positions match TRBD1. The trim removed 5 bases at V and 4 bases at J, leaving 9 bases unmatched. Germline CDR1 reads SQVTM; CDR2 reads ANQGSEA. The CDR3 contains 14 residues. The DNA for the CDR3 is TGCAGCGTTAGACAGGGGTCTTTGGTCTATGGCTACACCTTC. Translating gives CSVRQGSLVYGYTF. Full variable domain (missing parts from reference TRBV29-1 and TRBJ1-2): SAVISQKPSRDICQRGTSLTIQCQVDSQVTMMFWYRQQPGQSLTLIATANQGSEATYESGFVIDKFPISRPNLTFSTLTVSNMSPEDSSIYLCSVRQGSLVYGYTFGSGTRLTVV.

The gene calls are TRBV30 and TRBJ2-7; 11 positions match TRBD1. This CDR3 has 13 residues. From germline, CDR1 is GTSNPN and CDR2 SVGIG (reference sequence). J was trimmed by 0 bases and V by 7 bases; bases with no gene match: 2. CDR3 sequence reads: CASGTGGSYEQYF. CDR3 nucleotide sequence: TGTGCCTCGGGGACAGGGGGCTCCTACGAGCAGTACTTC. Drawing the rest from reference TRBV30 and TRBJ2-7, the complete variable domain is SQTIHQWPATLVQPVGSPLSLECTVEGTSNPNLYWYRQAAGRGLQLLFYSVGIGQISSEVPQNLSASRPQDRQFILSSKKLLLSDSGFYLCASGTGGSYEQYFGPGTRLTVT.

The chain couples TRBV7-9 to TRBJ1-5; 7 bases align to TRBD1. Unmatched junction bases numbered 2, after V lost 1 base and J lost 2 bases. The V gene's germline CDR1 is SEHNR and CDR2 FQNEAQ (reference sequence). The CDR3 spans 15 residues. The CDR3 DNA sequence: TGTGCCAGCAGCTTAGAAGGGACAGGCAATCAGCCCCAGCATTTT. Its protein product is CASSLEGTGNQPQHF.

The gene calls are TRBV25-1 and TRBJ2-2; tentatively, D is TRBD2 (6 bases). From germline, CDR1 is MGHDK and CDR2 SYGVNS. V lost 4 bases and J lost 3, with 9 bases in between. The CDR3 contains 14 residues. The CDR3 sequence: CASSAGLYTGELFF. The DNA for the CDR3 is TGTGCCAGCAGTGCGGGACTTTACACCGGGGAGCTGTTTTTT.

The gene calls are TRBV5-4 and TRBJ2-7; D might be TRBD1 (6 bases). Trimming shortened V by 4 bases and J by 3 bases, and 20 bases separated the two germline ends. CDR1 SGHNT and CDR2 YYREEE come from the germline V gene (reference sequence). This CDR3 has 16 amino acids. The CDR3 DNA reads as TGTGCCAGCAGCCCTGCCTTGGGACAAACACTCTACGAGCAGTACTTC. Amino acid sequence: CASSPALGQTLYEQYF.

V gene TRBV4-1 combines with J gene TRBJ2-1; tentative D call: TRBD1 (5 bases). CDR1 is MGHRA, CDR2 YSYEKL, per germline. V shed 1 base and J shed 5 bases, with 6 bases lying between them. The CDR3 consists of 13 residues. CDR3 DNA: TGCGCCAGCAGCCAAGGGACAAACAATGAGCAGTTCTTC. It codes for CASSQGTNNEQFF.

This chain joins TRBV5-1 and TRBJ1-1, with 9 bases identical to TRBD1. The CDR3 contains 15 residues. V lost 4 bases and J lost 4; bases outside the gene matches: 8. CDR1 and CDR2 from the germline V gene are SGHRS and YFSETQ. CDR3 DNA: TGCGCCAGCAGCGGGGGGACAGGGCACTTCACTGAAGCTTTCTTT. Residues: CASSGGTGHFTEAFF.

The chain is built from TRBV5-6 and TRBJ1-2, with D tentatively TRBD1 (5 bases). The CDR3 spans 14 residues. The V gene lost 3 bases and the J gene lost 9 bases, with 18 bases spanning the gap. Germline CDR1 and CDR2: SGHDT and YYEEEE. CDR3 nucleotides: TGTGCCAGCAGCTCGGGGGGGTTTCAGGCGAGCTACACCTTC. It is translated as CASSSGGFQASYTF.

CDR3: CASSQPGGSSYNEQFF. For the CDR3, the DNA is TGCGCCAGCAGCCAACCAGGAGGTAGCTCCTACAATGAGCAGTTCTTC. The V gene is TRBV4-1, the J gene TRBJ2-1; weak D call: TRBD2 (5 bases). From germline, CDR1 is MGHRA and CDR2 YSYEKL. The ends were cut back, 2 bases at V and 0 bases at J, with 11 bases in the middle. This CDR3 region has 16 residues.

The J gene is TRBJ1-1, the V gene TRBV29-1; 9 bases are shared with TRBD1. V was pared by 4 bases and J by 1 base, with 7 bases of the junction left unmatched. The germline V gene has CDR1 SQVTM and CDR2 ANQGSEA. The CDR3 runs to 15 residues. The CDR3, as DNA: TGCAGCGTTGTAGTACAGGGGGCGAGGAACACTGAAGCTTTCTTT. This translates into CSVVVQGARNTEAFF. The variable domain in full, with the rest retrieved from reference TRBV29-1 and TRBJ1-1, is SAVISQKPSRDICQRGTSLTIQCQVDSQVTMMFWYRQQPGQSLTLIATANQGSEATYESGFVIDKFPISRPNLTFSTLTVSNMSPEDSSIYLCSVVVQGARNTEAFFGQGTRLTVV.

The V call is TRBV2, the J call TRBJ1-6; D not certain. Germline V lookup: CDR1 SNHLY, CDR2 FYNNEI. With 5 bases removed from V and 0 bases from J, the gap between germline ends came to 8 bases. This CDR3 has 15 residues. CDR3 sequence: CASSSKSSYNSPLHF. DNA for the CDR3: TGTGCCAGCAGTTCCAAGAGCTCCTATAATTCACCCCTCCACTTT.

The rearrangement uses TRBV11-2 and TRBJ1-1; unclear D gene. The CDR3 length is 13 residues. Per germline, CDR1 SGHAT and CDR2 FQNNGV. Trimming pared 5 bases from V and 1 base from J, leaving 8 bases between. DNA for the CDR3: TGTGCCAGCAGCCTGGACTGGAACACTGAAGCTTTCTTT. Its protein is CASSLDWNTEAFF.

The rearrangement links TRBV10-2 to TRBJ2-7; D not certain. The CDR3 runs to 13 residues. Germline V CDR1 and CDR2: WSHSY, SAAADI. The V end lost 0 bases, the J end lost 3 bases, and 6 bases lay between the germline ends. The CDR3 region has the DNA TGCGCCAGCAGTGAGTCGTCAGTCTACGAGCAGTACTTC. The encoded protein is CASSESSVYEQYF.

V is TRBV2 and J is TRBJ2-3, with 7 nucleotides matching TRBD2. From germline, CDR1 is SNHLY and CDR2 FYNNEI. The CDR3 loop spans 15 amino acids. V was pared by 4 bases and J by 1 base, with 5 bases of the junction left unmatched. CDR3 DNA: TGTGCCAGCAGTGTAGAGCGGGGTGGCACAGATACGCAGTATTTT. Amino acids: CASSVERGGTDTQYF. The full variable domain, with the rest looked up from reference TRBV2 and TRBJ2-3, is EPEVTQTPSHQVTQMGQEVILRCVPISNHLYFYWYRQILGQKVEFLVSFYNNEISEKSEIFDDQFSVERPDGSNFTLKIRSTKLEDSAMYFCASSVERGGTDTQYFGPGTRLTVL.

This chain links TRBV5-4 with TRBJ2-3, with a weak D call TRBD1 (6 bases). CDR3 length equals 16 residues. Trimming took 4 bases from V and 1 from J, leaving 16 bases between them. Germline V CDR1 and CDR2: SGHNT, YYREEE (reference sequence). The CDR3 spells CASSPYTSGGTDTQYF. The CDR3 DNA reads TGTGCCAGCAGCCCCTACACCTCAGGGGGCACAGATACGCAGTATTTT.